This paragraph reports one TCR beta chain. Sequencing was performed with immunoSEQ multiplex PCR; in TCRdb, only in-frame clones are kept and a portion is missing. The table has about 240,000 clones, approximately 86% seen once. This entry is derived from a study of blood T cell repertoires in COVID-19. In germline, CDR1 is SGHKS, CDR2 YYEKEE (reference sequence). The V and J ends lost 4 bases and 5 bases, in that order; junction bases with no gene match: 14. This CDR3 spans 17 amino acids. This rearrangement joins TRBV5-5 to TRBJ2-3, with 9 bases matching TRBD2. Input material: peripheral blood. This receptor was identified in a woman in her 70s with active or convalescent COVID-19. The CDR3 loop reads CASSAAVAGVKGDTQYF. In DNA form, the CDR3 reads TGTGCCAGCAGCGCGGCAGTAGCGGGGGTCAAGGGAGATACGCAGTATTTT.